This T cell receptor beta chain was captured by sequencing in a study of blood T cell repertoires in COVID-19. Study-level background: Samples taken during acute and convalescent COVID-19 were collected in the United States, Italy and Spain.

Per the original data handling: How many nucleated cells were present was estimated from reference gene primer amplification. Measured with immunoSEQ multiplex PCR; TCRdb has only the in-frame clones, and not every one. The D gene and trimming were derived from the DNA, and the V and J assignments and clone size from that table. The sample comprises about 92,000 clones, roughly 85% of which are singletons, and about 16% rests with the top ten. Germline lookup yields CDR1 LGHNA and CDR2 YNFKEQ. The CDR3 extends over 15 amino acids. V was pared by 1 base and J by 3 bases, with 0 bases of the junction left unmatched. This clone has only a few counts.

This chain links TRBV4-2 with TRBJ2-7; 13 nucleotides line up with TRBD2. The receptor comes from a woman between 55 and 75 years old with COVID-19, enrolled during active disease. Sequencing was performed on peripheral blood. CDR3 region: CASSQGTSGGYEQYF. CDR3 DNA: TGTGCCAGCAGCCAAGGGACTAGCGGGGGCTACGAGCAGTACTTC.